Included here is one T cell receptor (beta chain) sequence, with context. Antigen: not known. This sample was included in a study of T cell repertoires in cytomegalovirus infection. Study information: CMV infection and matching HLA type were both indicated by public TCR beta signatures. Study conclusions and caveats: Clonotypes of TCR beta that were HLA-C-restricted and CMV-specific dominated the ex vivo response.

From the reads, TCRdb called clonotypes with MiXCR, one entry per CDR3 protein. The profile shows about 60,000 distinct CDR3 sequences, around 20% of them singletons. The CDR3 is 14 residues long. The germline V gene encodes CDR1 MNHNS and CDR2 SASEGT. This rearrangement joins TRBV6-1 to TRBJ2-2; D unresolved. This receptor was identified in a human donor in good health (CMV status not recorded). Some clones in this sample may be carry-over from other donors' samples. Specimen: CD8+ T cells from cultured PBMCs, collected from culture after CMV antigen stimulation. The DNA for the CDR3 is TGTGCTACCAGCTTTAGTGGGAACACCGGGGAGCTGTTTTTT. Translation: CATSFSGNTGELFF.